These T cell receptor beta chains were read from a single sample in a study of blood T cell repertoires in COVID-19. Assay used: immunoSEQ multiplex PCR; TCRdb lists only in-frame clones, some missing. The sample has around 19,000 clones; about 90% are singletons. The sample consisted of peripheral blood. Receptor source: a human donor in a cohort sampled during active COVID-19. CDR3s include the opening cysteine and the closing phenylalanine or tryptophan. D genes are given only for firm matches. Size is omitted from some rows. Given values are once, few, many or a class for expanded clones.

j_call: TRBJ1-4
d_call: -
clone_size: -
v_call: TRBV28
cdr3_nt: TGTGCCAGCAGCTCCCGGACAGAGCTAACCCAGCATGAAAAACTGTTTTTT
cdr3_aa: CASSSRTELTQHEKLFF

j_call: TRBJ1-2
d_call: -
clone_size: -
v_call: TRBV19
cdr3_nt: TGTGCCAGTAGTCCAGGGTACTATGGCTACACCTTC
cdr3_aa: CASSPGYYGYTF

j_call: TRBJ1-2
d_call: -
clone_size: -
v_call: TRBV11-2
cdr3_nt: TGTGCCAGCAGCTTAGACAGAATCTATGGCTACACCTTC
cdr3_aa: CASSLDRIYGYTF

j_call: TRBJ2-1
d_call: -
clone_size: -
v_call: TRBV27
cdr3_nt: TGTGCCAGCAGAGAAATCGGAATAGCGACCGATGAGCAGTTCTTC
cdr3_aa: CASREIGIATDEQFF

j_call: TRBJ1-1
d_call: -
clone_size: -
v_call: TRBV13
cdr3_nt: TGTGCCAGCAGCTTCAGGGTGAACACTGAAGCTTTCTTT
cdr3_aa: CASSFRVNTEAFF

j_call: TRBJ1-1
d_call: -
clone_size: once
v_call: TRBV9
cdr3_nt: TGTGCCAGCAGCGTAAACAGTGGCACTGAAGCTTTCTTT
cdr3_aa: CASSVNSGTEAFF

j_call: TRBJ2-3
d_call: TRBD2
clone_size: -
v_call: TRBV6-6
cdr3_nt: TGTGCCAGCAGTCGGAACCCATATACAGCGGGAGATGGTACGCAGTATTTT
cdr3_aa: CASSRNPYTAGDGTQYF

j_call: TRBJ2-3
d_call: TRBD2
clone_size: once
v_call: TRBV9
cdr3_nt: TGTGCCAGCAGCCCCTACCCTAGCGGGAGCGTAGAAGATACGCAGTATTTT
cdr3_aa: CASSPYPSGSVEDTQYF

j_call: TRBJ2-1
d_call: -
clone_size: -
v_call: TRBV5-6
cdr3_nt: TGTGCCAGCAGCTTGTTATCCTATGAGCAGTTCTTC
cdr3_aa: CASSLLSYEQFF

j_call: TRBJ1-5
d_call: -
clone_size: -
v_call: TRBV2
cdr3_nt: TGTGCCAGTCTGCTCGGGGGGAATCAGCCCCAGCATTTT
cdr3_aa: CASLLGGNQPQHF

j_call: TRBJ2-7
d_call: -
clone_size: -
v_call: TRBV7-9
cdr3_nt: TGTGCCAGCAGCGCCCAGGGTATTTCCTACGAGCAGTACTTC
cdr3_aa: CASSAQGISYEQYF

j_call: TRBJ2-7
d_call: TRBD2
clone_size: -
v_call: TRBV4-1
cdr3_nt: TGCGCCAGCAGCCAAGGTCCTAGCGGGACCTACGAGCAGTACTTC
cdr3_aa: CASSQGPSGTYEQYF

j_call: TRBJ2-7
d_call: -
clone_size: -
v_call: TRBV19
cdr3_nt: TGTGCCAGTAGTCCTACCGGCAAATCAGGGGCCCTAAGCTCCTACGAGCAGTACTTC
cdr3_aa: CASSPTGKSGALSSYEQYF

j_call: TRBJ2-5
d_call: -
clone_size: -
v_call: TRBV5-5
cdr3_nt: TGTGCCAGCAGCACGCCCGGGAACAACCGGGAGACCCAGTACTTC
cdr3_aa: CASSTPGNNRETQYF

j_call: TRBJ2-7
d_call: TRBD2
clone_size: -
v_call: TRBV28
cdr3_nt: TGTGCCAGCAGTTCCCTAGCGGGAGGGAGCTCCTACGAGCAGTACTTC
cdr3_aa: CASSSLAGGSSYEQYF

j_call: TRBJ1-4
d_call: -
clone_size: -
v_call: TRBV7-2
cdr3_nt: TGTGCCAGCAGCCGTGGACAGTTTAATGAAAAACTGTTTTTT
cdr3_aa: CASSRGQFNEKLFF

j_call: TRBJ2-3
d_call: TRBD2
clone_size: -
v_call: TRBV6-1
cdr3_nt: TGTGCCAGCAGTGAAAAAAGCGGGGAGTGGGATACGCAGTATTTT
cdr3_aa: CASSEKSGEWDTQYF

j_call: TRBJ2-5
d_call: -
clone_size: -
v_call: TRBV15
cdr3_nt: TGTGCCACCAGCAGAGATCTGGCAGGGGGGGAGACCCAGTACTTC
cdr3_aa: CATSRDLAGGETQYF

j_call: TRBJ1-3
d_call: -
clone_size: -
v_call: TRBV14
cdr3_nt: TGTGCCAGCAGCCAAGGTGTCATATGGAGAACCCCTGGAAACACCATATATTTT
cdr3_aa: CASSQGVIWRTPGNTIYF

j_call: TRBJ2-1
d_call: -
clone_size: -
v_call: TRBV24-1
cdr3_nt: TGTGCCACCAGTCTCAAGGGCGAGGGCTACAATGAGCAGTTCTTC
cdr3_aa: CATSLKGEGYNEQFF

j_call: TRBJ2-7
d_call: TRBD2
clone_size: -
v_call: TRBV5-8
cdr3_nt: TGTGCCAGCAGCTTGACTAGCGGGAGTATCTACGAGCAGTACTTC
cdr3_aa: CASSLTSGSIYEQYF

j_call: TRBJ1-5
d_call: -
clone_size: -
v_call: TRBV28
cdr3_nt: TGTGCCAGCAGTCCACCCACTAAACTGACCAGCAATCAGCCCCAGCATTTT
cdr3_aa: CASSPPTKLTSNQPQHF

j_call: TRBJ2-1
d_call: TRBD2
clone_size: -
v_call: TRBV18
cdr3_nt: TGTGCCAGCTCACCTAGAGCGGGAGCGCTAAATGAGCAGTTCTTC
cdr3_aa: CASSPRAGALNEQFF

j_call: TRBJ2-7
d_call: TRBD1
clone_size: -
v_call: TRBV19
cdr3_nt: TGTGCCAGTAGTAACAGGGGCCGGGGCGAGCAGTACTTC
cdr3_aa: CASSNRGRGEQYF

j_call: TRBJ2-1
d_call: -
clone_size: few
v_call: TRBV5-1
cdr3_nt: TGCGCCAGCAGCTTGGGCCTTACTTCGGATGAGCAGTTCTTC
cdr3_aa: CASSLGLTSDEQFF

j_call: TRBJ1-4
d_call: -
clone_size: -
v_call: TRBV7-9
cdr3_nt: TGTGCCAGCAGCTATCCAGGTTCCCAACTGTTTTTT
cdr3_aa: CASSYPGSQLFF

j_call: TRBJ2-1
d_call: -
clone_size: -
v_call: TRBV3-1/TRBV3-2
cdr3_nt: TGTGCCAGCAGCTCCGGACTCCCCTACAATGAGCAGTTCTTC
cdr3_aa: CASSSGLPYNEQFF

j_call: TRBJ2-3
d_call: TRBD2
clone_size: few
v_call: TRBV2
cdr3_nt: TGTGCCAGCAGCCCTAAGGGGCGGGAGGGAACAGATACGCAGTATTTT
cdr3_aa: CASSPKGREGTDTQYF